A single sample is the source of the 25 T cell receptor beta chains below, sequenced in a study of cytomegalovirus exposure and HLA in healthy donors. The primer mix had 60 Vbeta and 13 Jbeta primers. The protocol was immunoSEQ multiplex PCR, while the TCRdb copy is restricted to in-frame clones and leaves out a portion. The table shows over 100,000 clones, with around three quarters occurring only once. The sample taken for sequencing was PBMCs. These receptors were collected from a woman in her 30s in good health and CMV-seronegative.

The genes are TRBV7-9 and TRBJ2-5; D is ambiguous. The length of the CDR3 is 13 residues. The germline V gene encodes CDR1 SEHNR and CDR2 FQNEAQ (reference sequence). Trimming pared 5 bases from V and 5 bases from J, leaving 12 bases between. Here the CDR3 DNA reads TGTGCCAGCAGCCTTATAGATCGTGAGACCCAGTACTTC. It is translated as CASSLIDRETQYF.

The J gene is TRBJ1-1, the V gene TRBV7-9; 7 positions match TRBD1. This CDR3 spans 13 amino acids. CDR1 and CDR2 (germline): SEHNR, FQNEAQ (reference sequence). CDR3 residues: CASSRGVNTEAFF. In DNA form, the CDR3 reads TGTGCTTCGTCCAGGGGGGTGAACACTGAAGCTTTCTTT. Drawing the rest from reference TRBV7-9 and TRBJ1-1, the complete variable domain is DTGVSQNPRHKITKRGQNVTFRCDPISEHNRLYWYRQTLGQGPEFLTYFQNEAQLEKSRLLSDRFSAERPKGSFSTLEIQRTEQGDSAMYLCASSRGVNTEAFFGQGTRLTVV.

This clone was counted a single time. CDR3 protein: CASSSLRTGEGYTF. The CDR3 DNA follows: TGCGCCAGCAGCTCTCTACGGACAGGGGAAGGCTACACCTTC. The gene calls are TRBV5-1 and TRBJ1-2; 9 bases are a match to TRBD1. Germline-derived CDR1 and CDR2 are SGHRS and YFSETQ. V gave up 3 bases and J gave up 8 bases; unmatched junction bases: 8. The CDR3 length is 14 residues.

CDR3: CASSYPGLWATQYF. CDR3 DNA: TGTGCCAGCAGCTATCCGGGACTCTGGGCTACGCAGTATTTT. This rearrangement joins TRBV7-2 to TRBJ2-3, with D perhaps TRBD2 (6 bases). This CDR3 contains 14 residues. The V and J ends lost 4 bases and 8 bases respectively, with 16 bases between them. CDR1 and CDR2 (germline): SGHTA, FQGNSA.

This clone was seen only a few times. The chain employs TRBV18 and TRBJ1-2; D ambiguous. The CDR3 is 14 amino acids. V was cut by 2 bases and J by 0 bases, with 7 bases left in between. From germline, CDR1 is KGHSH and CDR2 LQKENI. The CDR3 loop reads CASSPVSANYGYTF. The CDR3 region has the DNA TGTGCCAGCTCACCAGTATCAGCTAACTATGGCTACACCTTC.

The chain carries TRBV15 and TRBJ1-6; no firm D call. The CDR3 sequence is 14 residues long. The V end lost 5 bases, the J end lost 0 bases, and 5 bases lay between the germline ends. CDR1 and CDR2 from the germline V gene are LNHNV and YYDKDF (reference sequence). Here the CDR3 reads CATSGSSYNSPLHF. The CDR3 DNA reads as TGTGCCACCAGCGGGAGCTCCTATAATTCACCCCTCCACTTT.

This chain links TRBV11-2 with TRBJ1-1; the D is unclear. Germline V CDR1 and CDR2: SGHAT, FQNNGV. This CDR3 contains 12 residues. Trimming cost V 6 bases and J 1 base, with 6 bases left between them. The CDR3 spells CASRTENTEAFF. CDR3 in DNA: TGTGCCAGCAGAACAGAGAACACTGAAGCTTTCTTT.

This chain uses TRBV5-1 with TRBJ1-3, with 7 bases that match TRBD1. CDR1 SGHRS and CDR2 YFSETQ come from the germline V gene. The CDR3 spans 15 residues. Trimming removed 0 bases from V and 4 bases from J; junction bases left unmatched: 4. The CDR3 protein is CASSLDGTAGNTIYF. The CDR3 nucleotides read TGCGCCAGCAGCTTGGATGGGACAGCGGGAAACACCATATATTTT.

This sequence joins TRBV7-2 and TRBJ2-7, with D possibly matching TRBD2 (5 bases). Germline CDR1 and CDR2: SGHTA and FQGNSA. This CDR3 has 13 amino acids. V lost 3 bases to trimming and J lost 2 bases, with 8 bases between them. CDR3 coding DNA: TGTGCCAGCAGCTTCCCGGGAACCTACGAGCAGTACTTC. This codes for CASSFPGTYEQYF. Based on the CDR3 plus reference TRBV7-2 and TRBJ2-7, the full variable domain is GAGVSQSPSNKVTEKGKDVELRCDPISGHTALYWYRQSLGQGLEFLIYFQGNSAPDKSGLPSDRFSAERTGGSVSTLTIQRTQQEDSAVYLCASSFPGTYEQYFGPGTRLTVT.

The chain carries TRBV25-1 and TRBJ1-2; D is undetermined. Trimming cost V 0 bases and J 8 bases, with 16 bases left between them. This CDR3 spans 15 amino acids. The germline V gene has CDR1 MGHDK and CDR2 SYGVNS. The DNA of the CDR3 is TGTGCCAGCAGTGAATATTTGGAGGATCCGGACGGCTACACCTTC. Translating it yields CASSEYLEDPDGYTF.

This chain uses TRBV30 with TRBJ2-3; D remains ambiguous. Trimming left V 1 base short and J 8 bases short, with 10 bases between. The germline gives CDR1 GTSNPN, CDR2 SVGIG (reference sequence). This CDR3 is 12 amino acids long. The CDR3: CAWSATAITQYF. In nucleotides, the CDR3 is TGTGCCTGGAGTGCCACAGCAATTACGCAGTATTTT.

The CDR3 sequence is CASAIAGGQETQYF. The CDR3 DNA sequence: TGCGCCAGTGCTATAGCGGGCGGCCAAGAGACCCAGTACTTC. The chain employs TRBV5-1 and TRBJ2-5; 7 bases line up with TRBD2. There are 14 residues in the CDR3. Germline V lookup: CDR1 SGHRS, CDR2 YFSETQ. Trimming at V came to 8 bases and at J to 1 base, leaving 8 bases not matched to a gene.

The chain has TRBV5-1 and TRBJ2-5; a possible D gene is TRBD2 (6 bases). Germline V lookup: CDR1 SGHRS, CDR2 YFSETQ. There are 18 residues in the CDR3. Between the trimmed V and J ends, which lost 0 bases and 5 bases, there was a span of 23 bases. CDR3 DNA: TGCGCCAGCAGCTTGGGTCCGGTTAAGTGGGGGAGGAAGGAGACCCAGTACTTC. The encoded protein is CASSLGPVKWGRKETQYF. The whole variable domain, remainder taken from reference TRBV5-1 and TRBJ2-5, is KAGVTQTPRYLIKTRGQQVTLSCSPISGHRSVSWYQQTPGQGLQFLFEYFSETQRNKGNFPGRFSGRQFSNSRSEMNVSTLELGDSALYLCASSLGPVKWGRKETQYFGPGTRLLVL.

This clone was seen a few times. This chain joins TRBV7-8 and TRBJ2-1; 16 nucleotides line up with TRBD2. The V gene end was trimmed by 5 bases and the J gene end by 9 bases; junction bases not matched to a gene: 7. The CDR3 length is 16 residues. CDR1 is SGHVS, CDR2 FQNEAQ, per germline. The chain's CDR3 is CASSSPGLAGGGEQFF. The CDR3 nucleotides are TGTGCCAGCAGCAGTCCGGGACTAGCGGGGGGGGGTGAGCAGTTCTTC.

The chain uses TRBV7-9 and TRBJ2-2, with no clear D. The CDR3 runs 13 residues. The ends were cut back, 4 bases at V and 5 bases at J, with 8 bases in the middle. Germline V gives CDR1 SEHNR, CDR2 FQNEAQ (reference sequence). The CDR3 DNA sequence: TGTGCCAGCAGCTACAGTATTACCGGGGAGCTGTTTTTT. This gives the protein CASSYSITGELFF.

The J gene is TRBJ2-1, the V gene TRBV9; 12 nucleotides align to TRBD2. Germline V gene lookup returns CDR1 SGDLS and CDR2 YYNGEE. Trimming cost V 1 base and J 8 bases; bases outside gene matches: 7. The CDR3 covers 16 residues. The CDR3 nucleotides read TGTGCCAGCAGCGTACTAGCGGGAGGGCCAGGCGATGAGCAGTTCTTC. It is translated as CASSVLAGGPGDEQFF.

The chain's CDR3 is CASSVTGIEKLFF. In DNA, the CDR3 is TGCGCCAGCAGCGTTACCGGGATAGAAAAACTGTTTTTT. The genes are TRBV5-1 and TRBJ1-4; no reliable D call. CDR3 size: 13 residues. The V end was cut by 4 bases, the J end by 8 bases, with 12 bases between. The germline gives CDR1 SGHRS, CDR2 YFSETQ.

This clone was counted a single time. The chain employs TRBV6-5 and TRBJ1-1, with D uncertain. The ends were cut back, 8 bases at V and 1 base at J, with 11 bases in the middle. This CDR3 has 13 amino acids. Per germline, CDR1 MNHEY and CDR2 SVGAGI. CDR3 DNA sequence: TGTGCCAGCGAGAAGAGTCCGAACACTGAAGCTTTCTTT. This codes for CASEKSPNTEAFF.

This chain joins TRBV14 and TRBJ1-2; 9 nucleotides match TRBD1. V was pared by 1 base and J by 7 bases, with 4 bases of the junction left unmatched. This CDR3 is 14 amino acids long. Germline assignment: CDR1 SGHDN and CDR2 FVKESK. This CDR3 reads CASSQVVQGAGYTF. CDR3 DNA: TGTGCCAGCAGCCAAGTCGTACAGGGGGCTGGCTACACCTTC.

This clone was picked up a small number of times. The chain recombines TRBV2 with TRBJ1-3; a possible D gene is TRBD1 (5 bases). V was shortened by 6 bases and J by 4 bases, with 13 bases between the two germline ends. There are 14 residues in the CDR3. Germline V gene lookup returns CDR1 SNHLY and CDR2 FYNNEI. CDR3: CASRAETVGNTIYF. The DNA for the CDR3 is TGTGCCAGCAGGGCGGAGACAGTAGGAAACACCATATATTTT.

The chain links TRBV9 to TRBJ2-3, with D perhaps matching TRBD1 (5 bases). The germline V gene encodes CDR1 SGDLS and CDR2 YYNGEE. Trimming took off 8 bases at V and 2 bases at J, with 9 bases between the two ends. The CDR3 runs to 12 residues. In DNA, the CDR3 is TGTGCCAGTGGACACGACACAGATACGCAGTATTTT. It encodes CASGHDTDTQYF.

The chain recombines TRBV7-2 with TRBJ1-6; D is perhaps TRBD1 (5 bases). Germline loops: CDR1 SGHTA, CDR2 FQGNSA. The ends were cut back, 3 bases at V and 9 bases at J, with 15 bases in the middle. The CDR3 runs 15 residues. CDR3 in amino acids: CASSFAGREGSPLHF. CDR3 nucleotides: TGTGCCAGCAGCTTCGCGGGCAGGGAGGGTTCACCCCTCCACTTT.

CDR3 in DNA: TGTGCTAGTGGTTCCCGACCGGGAGGTGGCACCGGGGAGCTGTTTTTT. It specifies CASGSRPGGGTGELFF. The chain carries TRBV12-5 and TRBJ2-2; 7 bases align to TRBD2. J was trimmed by 4 bases and V by 4 bases; bases with no gene match: 9. Germline V gene lookup returns CDR1 LGHNT and CDR2 FRNRAP. The length of the CDR3 is 16 residues.

The chain links TRBV27 to TRBJ2-5; 9 bases map to TRBD2. The CDR3 consists of 16 residues. The V and J ends lost 4 bases and 7 bases, in that order; junction bases with no gene match: 13. The V gene's germline CDR1 is MNHEY and CDR2 SMNVEV (reference sequence). The CDR3 sequence is CASSSLAGGPGGTQYF. In DNA, the CDR3 is TGTGCCAGCAGTTCCTTGGCGGGGGGGCCGGGAGGGACCCAGTACTTC.

This clone was picked up one time. The J gene is TRBJ1-1, the V gene TRBV9, with D maybe TRBD1 (6 bases). The V gene lost 7 bases and the J gene lost 4 bases, with 11 bases spanning the gap. The CDR3 is 12 amino acids. CDR1 is SGDLS, CDR2 YYNGEE, per germline. The CDR3 reads CASGDRSTEAFF. CDR3 in DNA: TGTGCCAGCGGAGACAGGAGCACTGAAGCTTTCTTT.